These 9 T cell receptor beta chains were all obtained from the same sample, sequenced in a study of shared clonotypes between healthy human individuals. Libraries were prepared by immunoSEQ multiplex PCR; TCRdb keeps only in-frame clonotypes and omits some of them. The sample lists approximately 2.3 million clones, more than 85% occurring once. The sequenced sample consisted of naive CD4+ T cells from PBMCs. Subset given: CD45RA+ positively selected. These receptors came from a young man in good health. Some clones in this sample may be carry-over from other donors' samples.

The chain employs TRBV14 and TRBJ1-1; 10 bases agree with TRBD1. The length of the CDR3 is 13 residues. V shed 5 bases, J shed 5 bases, and the junction held 2 bases outside the gene matches. Germline-derived CDR1 and CDR2 are SGHDN and FVKESK. The CDR3 DNA reads TGTGCCAGCAGCGACAGGGGGCAGACTGAAGCTTTCTTT. Translated, it gives CASSDRGQTEAFF.

With regard to this clone: Other DNA sequences in the sample encode the same CDR3. This chain joins TRBV28 and TRBJ1-2; TRBD1 is a possible D gene (5 bases). V dropped 6 bases and J dropped 4 bases, with 12 bases sitting between them. The CDR3 extends over 13 amino acids. Germline lookup yields CDR1 MDHEN and CDR2 SYDVKM. CDR3 nucleotide sequence: TGTGCCAGCAGACGTCAGGGAAGCTATGGCTACACCTTC. Protein product: CASRRQGSYGYTF.

The rearrangement uses TRBV7-3 and TRBJ2-2; the match to TRBD2 covers 13 bases. V was pared by 4 bases and J by 6 bases, with 5 bases of the junction left unmatched. The CDR3 contains 16 residues. Germline assignment: CDR1 SGHTA and CDR2 FQGTGA. CDR3 amino acids: CASSSNGLAGAGELFF. DNA of the CDR3: TGTGCCAGCAGCTCAAATGGACTAGCGGGAGCCGGGGAGCTGTTTTTT.

The chain couples TRBV11-2 to TRBJ1-1; D is uncertain. In germline, CDR1 is SGHAT, CDR2 FQNNGV. V gave up 6 bases and J gave up 4 bases, with 9 bases separating them. CDR3 size: 12 residues. CDR3 bases: TGTGCCAGCAGGCACTATATCACTGAAGCTTTCTTT. Translated: CASRHYITEAFF. Complete variable domain (other parts from reference TRBV11-2 and TRBJ1-1): EAGVAQSPRYKIIEKRQSVAFWCNPISGHATLYWYQQILGQGPKLLIQFQNNGVVDDSQLPKDRFSAERLKGVDSTLKIQPAKLEDSAVYLCASRHYITEAFFGQGTRLTVV.

This chain's CDR3 is CASSLGGFSRQEKPYEQYF. DNA for the CDR3: TGTGCCAGCAGTTTAGGGGGTTTTTCGAGACAAGAAAAGCCCTACGAGCAGTACTTC. The chain joins TRBV28 to TRBJ2-7; D may be TRBD1 or TRBD2 (5 bases each). Germline values: CDR1 MDHEN, CDR2 SYDVKM. V was trimmed by 2 bases and J by 2 bases, leaving 25 bases between them. The CDR3 loop spans 19 amino acids. The full variable domain, with the rest looked up from reference TRBV28 and TRBJ2-7, is DVKVTQSSRYLVKRTGEKVFLECVQDMDHENMFWYRQDPGLGLRLIYFSYDVKMKEKGDIPEGYSVSREKKERFSLILESASTNQTSMYLCASSLGGFSRQEKPYEQYFGPGTRLTVT.

The chain employs TRBV7-8 and TRBJ1-2; the D is unclear. CDR1 and CDR2 from the germline V gene are SGHVS and FQNEAQ. This CDR3 has 15 amino acids. With 1 base removed from V and 6 bases from J, the gap between germline ends came to 15 bases. CDR3 amino acids: CASSLVAEVLHGYTF. CDR3 nucleotide sequence: TGTGCCAGCAGCTTAGTGGCTGAGGTTCTCCATGGCTACACCTTC.

This clone was found once. The rearrangement links TRBV5-1 to TRBJ2-7; 7 bases fit TRBD1. The CDR3 sequence is 14 residues long. V trimming: 0 bases; J trimming: 6 bases; junction bases outside the gene matches: 6. CDR1 SGHRS and CDR2 YFSETQ come from the germline V gene. This CDR3 is CASSLVGQAGEQYF. The DNA of the CDR3 is TGCGCCAGCAGCTTGGTTGGACAGGCGGGCGAGCAGTACTTC.

This chain links TRBV6-6 with TRBJ2-7; D is unclear. V was pared by 8 bases and J by 6 bases, with 14 bases between. Germline values: CDR1 MNHNY, CDR2 SVGAGI (reference sequence). The CDR3 is 12 amino acids. CDR3 nucleotide sequence: TGTGCCAGCGCTCCAGTAGGGTTCGAGCAGTACTTC. Translation gives CASAPVGFEQYF.

This clone appeared once. The rearrangement links TRBV11-3 to TRBJ2-1, with D hard to call. V lost 2 bases to trimming and J lost 9 bases, with 8 bases between them. Germline-derived CDR1 and CDR2 are SGHNT and YENEEA. The CDR3 runs to 12 residues. The CDR3: CASSLHRGEQFF. As DNA, the CDR3 is TGTGCCAGCAGCTTACATCGAGGTGAGCAGTTCTTC. Full variable domain (missing parts from reference TRBV11-3 and TRBJ2-1): EAGVVQSPRYKIIEKKQPVAFWCNPISGHNTLYWYLQNLGQGPELLIRYENEEAVDDSQLPKDRFSAERLKGVDSTLKIQPAELGDSAVYLCASSLHRGEQFFGPGTRLTVL.